Each of the 24 T cell receptor beta chains below was sequenced from the same sample in a study of identical twins. One entry per CDR3 protein, called by TCRdb with MiXCR from the 5' RACE reads. The table shows approximately 240,000 distinct CDR3 sequences, with about an eighth occurring only once. Sequencing was done on a sample of memory (CD45RO+) T cells sorted from blood. The receptors were sampled from a woman aged 18-29 years in good health.

This clonotype has more than one count but fewer than ten. V is TRBV18 and J is TRBJ2-2; D remains unclear. V gave up 8 bases and J gave up 6 bases, with 13 bases separating them. Germline V gene sequence: CDR1 KGHSH, CDR2 LQKENI. This CDR3 region has 13 residues. The CDR3 region has the DNA TGTGCCAGCCAAAATAGTGGCCCCGGGGAGCTGTTTTTT. This encodes CASQNSGPGELFF.

This rearrangement joins TRBV30 to TRBJ2-1; D is uncertain. V was cut by 5 bases and J by 5 bases, with 4 bases left in between. Germline loops: CDR1 GTSNPN, CDR2 SVGIG (reference sequence). This CDR3 region has 10 residues. For the CDR3, the DNA is TGTGCCTGGGGAAACAATGAGCAGTTCTTC. It yields the protein CAWGNNEQFF.

This clonotype was observed a few times. The J gene is TRBJ2-1, the V gene TRBV5-1; D is perhaps TRBD1 (5 bases). Germline assignment: CDR1 SGHRS and CDR2 YFSETQ. V gave up 3 bases and J gave up 8 bases, with 27 bases separating them. This CDR3 contains 18 residues. The CDR3: CASSSTPRRARQGDEQFF. CDR3 sequence (DNA): TGCGCCAGCAGCTCCACCCCACGCAGGGCCCGTCAAGGCGATGAGCAGTTCTTC. Looking up the rest from reference TRBV5-1 and TRBJ2-1 gives the full variable domain: KAGVTQTPRYLIKTRGQQVTLSCSPISGHRSVSWYQQTPGQGLQFLFEYFSETQRNKGNFPGRFSGRQFSNSRSEMNVSTLELGDSALYLCASSSTPRRARQGDEQFFGPGTRLTVL.

The chain couples TRBV10-1 to TRBJ2-7, with D tentatively TRBD2 (6 bases). The CDR3 is 15 amino acids. The V end was cut by 6 bases, the J end by 0 bases, with 15 bases between. CDR1 and CDR2 (germline): WNHNN, SYGVQD (reference sequence). The CDR3 DNA follows: TGCGCCAGCAGCAGGAGGGGAGCTTACTCCTACGAGCAGTACTTC. The encoded protein is CASSRRGAYSYEQYF.

This clonotype has more than one count but fewer than ten. This chain joins TRBV20-1 and TRBJ2-5; 7 bases map to TRBD2. There are 15 residues in the CDR3. Germline V gives CDR1 DFQATT, CDR2 SNEGSKA (reference sequence). V gave up 0 bases and J gave up 1 base; unmatched junction bases: 5. The CDR3 sequence: CSARDLREIQETQYF. CDR3 sequence (DNA): TGCAGTGCTAGAGATCTGCGGGAGATCCAAGAGACCCAGTACTTC.

As for this clonotype: This clone may be a read error of a much larger clone one base away. The genes are TRBV20-1 and TRBJ2-1; D is uncertain. Trimming removed 3 bases from V and 7 bases from J, with 4 bases in between. In germline, CDR1 is DFQATT, CDR2 SNEGSKA (reference sequence). This CDR3 comprises 10 residues. CDR3 protein: CSARENEQFF. CDR3 bases: TGCAGTGCTAGGGAGAATGAGCAGTTCTTC.

This clonotype was seen many times. Written as DNA, the CDR3 is TGTGCCAGCAGTTACGCAGCGGGGGGCCTACAGTACTTC. Translated, it gives CASSYAAGGLQYF. V and J are TRBV6-5 and TRBJ2-7; 9 bases are shared with TRBD2. CDR3 length equals 13 residues. CDR1 and CDR2 (germline): MNHEY, SVGAGI. Trimming cost V 2 bases and J 10 bases; bases outside gene matches: 6.

The rearrangement uses TRBV28 and TRBJ2-7, with a possible D match to TRBD1 (5 bases). V was clipped by 6 bases and J by 3 bases, with 12 bases between them. The CDR3 runs to 13 residues. Looked up from germline, CDR1 is MDHEN and CDR2 is SYDVKM. The CDR3 reads CASRLGQGYEQYF. The CDR3, as DNA: TGTGCCAGCAGACTGGGCCAGGGCTACGAGCAGTACTTC.

The CDR3 sequence is CASSVSRQQNTGELFF. CDR3 bases: TGTGCCAGCAGCGTCTCTCGACAGCAGAACACCGGGGAGCTGTTTTTT. This chain uses TRBV9 with TRBJ2-2, with a weak D call TRBD1 (5 bases). CDR3 length: 16 amino acids. V lost 2 bases to trimming and J lost 1 base, with 12 bases between them. Per the germline V gene, CDR1 is SGDLS and CDR2 is YYNGEE.

V usage is TRBV27 and J usage is TRBJ2-7; either TRBD1 or TRBD2 may supply D (6 bases each). The germline V and J ends were trimmed by 8 bases and 0 bases, with 14 bases remaining between them. Germline V lookup: CDR1 MNHEY, CDR2 SMNVEV (reference sequence). This CDR3 region has 14 residues. CDR3 DNA sequence: TGTGCCAGCGTCGGGGGCACCTACTCCTACGAGCAGTACTTC. This encodes CASVGGTYSYEQYF.

The chain combines TRBV11-2 with TRBJ2-5; 8 bases are a match to TRBD1. Germline-derived CDR1 and CDR2 are SGHAT and FQNNGV. The CDR3 totals 14 residues. The J segment lost 4 bases and the V segment lost 5 bases, leaving 6 bases of the junction unmatched. This chain's CDR3 is CASSPDRGVETQYF. The CDR3, as DNA: TGTGCCAGCAGCCCAGACAGGGGCGTAGAGACCCAGTACTTC. Full variable domain (remainder filled in from reference TRBV11-2 and TRBJ2-5): EAGVAQSPRYKIIEKRQSVAFWCNPISGHATLYWYQQILGQGPKLLIQFQNNGVVDDSQLPKDRFSAERLKGVDSTLKIQPAKLEDSAVYLCASSPDRGVETQYFGPGTRLLVL.

V gene TRBV5-1 combines with J gene TRBJ1-1; D not resolved. The germline V gene has CDR1 SGHRS and CDR2 YFSETQ. Trimming took 1 base from V and 0 from J, leaving 4 bases between them. The CDR3 has 13 amino acids. The CDR3 DNA is TGCGCCAGCAGCTTGAAGCTGAACACTGAAGCTTTCTTT. The encoded protein is CASSLKLNTEAFF.

In this sample, this clonotype turned up a few times. This chain connects TRBV19 to TRBJ1-6; D might be TRBD1 (5 bases). Trimming removed 3 bases from V and 7 bases from J, with 16 bases in between. Germline CDR1 LNHDA, CDR2 SQIVND (reference sequence). The CDR3 contains 16 residues. CDR3 protein: CASSIPRQGRNSPLHF. CDR3 DNA sequence: TGTGCCAGTAGTATCCCACGGCAGGGACGAAATTCACCCCTCCACTTT.

The table lists this clonotype with a few counts. The rearrangement uses TRBV5-1 and TRBJ2-5; D might be TRBD2 (6 bases). The CDR3 loop spans 15 amino acids. The germline gives CDR1 SGHRS, CDR2 YFSETQ. Deletions cut 0 bases from V and 2 bases from J, with 11 bases between. CDR3 nucleotides: TGCGCCAGCAGCTTGGTTCCGCGGGAACAAGAGACCCAGTACTTC. Protein sequence: CASSLVPREQETQYF.

Only a few counts were recorded for this clonotype. J is TRBJ1-1 and V is TRBV6-1; unclear D gene. Trimming took 7 bases from V and 2 from J, leaving 11 bases between them. The V gene's germline CDR1 is MNHNS and CDR2 SASEGT. The CDR3 contains 13 residues. CDR3 in DNA: TGTGCCAGCAACTTACCAGGAAACACTGAAGCTTTCTTT. This sequence encodes CASNLPGNTEAFF.

The chain uses TRBV20-1 and TRBJ2-1; the match to TRBD2 covers 16 bases. The V gene end was trimmed by 3 bases and the J gene end by 9 bases; junction bases not matched to a gene: 2. This CDR3 spans 14 amino acids. The germline gives CDR1 DFQATT, CDR2 SNEGSKA (reference sequence). The CDR3 DNA follows: TGCAGTGCTAGGGGACTAGCGGGAGGGGGTGAGCAGTTCTTC. Its protein product is CSARGLAGGGEQFF.

This clonotype has at least ten counts. The V and J genes are TRBV12-3 or TRBV12-4 and TRBJ1-1, with D possibly TRBD1 on 6 matching bases. V lost 6 bases, J lost 10 bases, and 15 bases lay in between. The CDR3 extends over 12 amino acids. The CDR3 here is CASSRRGGGAFF. The CDR3 region has the DNA TGTGCCAGCAGCCGCAGGGGTGGTGGAGCTTTCTTT.

The chain joins TRBV3-1 to TRBJ1-1; TRBD1 is a possible D gene (5 bases). V was shortened by 3 bases and J by 3 bases, with 11 bases between the two germline ends. Germline-derived CDR1 and CDR2 are LGHDT and YNNKEL (reference sequence). This CDR3 has 14 amino acids. In DNA form, the CDR3 reads TGTGCCAGCAGCCACCGCTTAGGGGACACTGAAGCTTTCTTT. It is translated as CASSHRLGDTEAFF.

This clonotype was seen repeatedly, ten times or more. The gene calls are TRBV19 and TRBJ1-1; TRBD1 matches 8 bases. The CDR3 loop spans 15 amino acids. CDR1 and CDR2 (germline): LNHDA, SQIVND (reference sequence). V lost 3 bases, J lost 6 bases, and 9 bases stayed unmatched. CDR3 DNA sequence: TGTGCCAGTAGTATGCACGATCAGGGGGCACCTGAAGCTTTCTTT. Translating gives CASSMHDQGAPEAFF. The whole variable domain, filled in from reference TRBV19 and TRBJ1-1, reads DGGITQSPKYLFRKEGQNVTLSCEQNLNHDAMYWYRQDPGQGLRLIYYSQIVNDFQKGDIAEGYSVSREKKESFPLTVTSAQKNPTAFYLCASSMHDQGAPEAFFGQGTRLTVV.

This clonotype has ten or more counts. V gene TRBV25-1 combines with J gene TRBJ2-1; a possible D gene is TRBD1 (5 bases). This CDR3 has 14 amino acids. Germline loops: CDR1 MGHDK, CDR2 SYGVNS. The germline V and J ends were trimmed by 6 bases and 0 bases, with 9 bases remaining between them. In DNA form, the CDR3 reads TGTGCCAGCAGACGACAGAGCTCCTACAATGAGCAGTTCTTC. It encodes CASRRQSSYNEQFF.

J is TRBJ2-3 and V is TRBV9; the D is unclear. The V end was cut by 3 bases, the J end by 0 bases, with 5 bases between. CDR1 is SGDLS and CDR2 is YYNGEE in the germline V gene. CDR3 length: 13 residues. The CDR3: CASSATSTDTQYF. The CDR3 DNA is TGTGCCAGCAGCGCGACTAGCACAGATACGCAGTATTTT. Using reference TRBV9 and TRBJ2-3 for the parts outside the CDR3, the full variable domain is DSGVTQTPKHLITATGQRVTLRCSPRSGDLSVYWYQQSLDQGLQFLIQYYNGEERAKGNILERFSAQQFPDLHSELNLSSLELGDSALYFCASSATSTDTQYFGPGTRLTVL.

This clonotype was detected a few times. The chain couples TRBV6-5 to TRBJ2-3; D remains unclear. The CDR3 is made up of 11 amino acids. With 2 bases removed from V and 6 bases from J, the gap between germline ends came to 3 bases. Germline V gene sequence: CDR1 MNHEY, CDR2 SVGAGI. Here the CDR3 reads CASSYQDTQYF. CDR3 nucleotides: TGTGCCAGCAGTTACCAGGATACGCAGTATTTT.

The table lists this clonotype with a few counts. V usage is TRBV10-3 and J usage is TRBJ2-7, with TRBD1 identical over 9 bases. This CDR3 region has 15 residues. Germline V CDR1 and CDR2: ENHRY, SYGVKD. Trimming took 7 bases from V and 5 from J; bases not matched to a gene: 12. CDR3 DNA sequence: TGTGCCATCAAATATACCGGGACAGGGAGCGACGAGCAGTACTTC. The encoded protein is CAIKYTGTGSDEQYF.

This clonotype appeared a few times. The chain couples TRBV20-1 to TRBJ2-7, with D tentatively TRBD2 (6 bases). Germline CDR1 and CDR2: DFQATT and SNEGSKA (reference sequence). V was cut by 6 bases and J by 3 bases, with 18 bases left in between. The CDR3 has 14 residues. CDR3 DNA: TGCAGTGCCTCTCGAGCGGGCGACCTCTACGAGCAGTACTTC. This encodes CSASRAGDLYEQYF.